A selection of T cell receptor beta chains follows, all from one sample in a study of chemoradiotherapy in HPV16-positive cancers. Clones were read by immunoSEQ multiplex PCR, and TCRdb kept only the in-frame ones, dropping some. The sample has about 8,100 clones, approximately 70% seen once. The material was obtained from a patient who underwent chemoradiotherapy. These receptors were obtained from a human donor with HPV-associated anogenital cancer. Each CDR3 is given with its conserved first and last residue. The D gene is left open where the match is weak. Clone size, where shown, is once, few, many, or a class for clones that have expanded.

j_call: TRBJ2-3
clone_size: NA
d_call: TRBD2
v_call: TRBV5-1
cdr3_aa: CASRLAGGMTDTQYF
cdr3_nt: TGCGCCAGCAGGCTAGCGGGGGGCATGACAGATACGCAGTATTTT

j_call: TRBJ2-2
clone_size: NA
d_call: TRBD1
v_call: TRBV9
cdr3_aa: CASSVVATGMNTGELFF
cdr3_nt: TGTGCCAGCAGCGTCGTAGCGACAGGGATGAACACCGGGGAGCTGTTTTTT

j_call: TRBJ2-3
clone_size: NA
d_call: NA
v_call: TRBV5-1
cdr3_aa: CASSWQQGTDTQYF
cdr3_nt: TGCGCCAGCAGCTGGCAACAGGGCACAGATACGCAGTATTTT

j_call: TRBJ1-2
clone_size: NA
d_call: TRBD1
v_call: TRBV7-8
cdr3_aa: CASSSTGVGYTF
cdr3_nt: TGTGCCAGCAGCTCGACAGGGGTTGGCTACACCTTC

j_call: TRBJ2-1
clone_size: NA
d_call: NA
v_call: TRBV6-4
cdr3_aa: CARGGPSAGMKKKTYNEQFF
cdr3_nt: TGTGCCAGGGGGGGTCCCTCGGCCGGGATGAAGAAAAAAACCTACAATGAGCAGTTCTTC

j_call: TRBJ2-3
clone_size: NA
d_call: NA
v_call: TRBV2
cdr3_aa: CASGTYRTDTQYF
cdr3_nt: TGTGCCAGCGGAACGTATCGCACAGATACGCAGTATTTT

j_call: TRBJ1-2
clone_size: NA
d_call: NA
v_call: TRBV19
cdr3_aa: CASSVQPGHHGGYTF
cdr3_nt: TGTGCCAGTAGTGTTCAACCGGGACATCACGGTGGCTACACCTTC

j_call: TRBJ1-6
clone_size: few
d_call: NA
v_call: TRBV15
cdr3_aa: CATSRVRAGNSPLHF
cdr3_nt: TGTGCCACCAGCAGAGTTCGGGCAGGGAATTCACCCCTCCACTTT

j_call: TRBJ2-7
clone_size: NA
d_call: NA
v_call: TRBV19
cdr3_aa: CASSISTGREQYF
cdr3_nt: TGTGCCAGTAGTATATCCACAGGAAGGGAGCAGTACTTC

j_call: TRBJ2-4
clone_size: NA
d_call: NA
v_call: TRBV5-6
cdr3_aa: CASSLVAKNIQYF
cdr3_nt: TGTGCCAGCAGCCTGGTAGCCAAAAACATTCAGTACTTC

j_call: TRBJ2-6
clone_size: NA
d_call: NA
v_call: TRBV4-2
cdr3_aa: CASSQVNGYSGANVLTF
cdr3_nt: TGTGCCAGCAGCCAAGTTAACGGATACTCTGGGGCCAACGTCCTGACTTTC

j_call: TRBJ2-1
clone_size: NA
d_call: NA
v_call: TRBV27
cdr3_aa: CASSLDPGFSYNEQFF
cdr3_nt: TGTGCCAGCAGTTTAGACCCGGGGTTCTCCTACAATGAGCAGTTCTTC

j_call: TRBJ2-7
clone_size: NA
d_call: NA
v_call: TRBV15
cdr3_aa: CATSRDRAGPYEQYF
cdr3_nt: TGTGCCACCAGCAGAGATAGGGCCGGACCCTACGAGCAGTACTTC

j_call: TRBJ2-6
clone_size: NA
d_call: NA
v_call: TRBV4-2
cdr3_aa: CASSQDTEGGANVLTF
cdr3_nt: TGTGCCAGCAGCCAAGATACGGAGGGTGGGGCCAACGTCCTGACTTTC

j_call: TRBJ1-2
clone_size: NA
d_call: NA
v_call: TRBV4-2
cdr3_aa: CASSQDRTPVGGDNYGYTF
cdr3_nt: TGTGCCAGCAGCCAAGATCGCACCCCTGTGGGGGGGGACAACTATGGCTACACCTTC

j_call: TRBJ2-2
clone_size: NA
d_call: NA
v_call: TRBV7-2
cdr3_aa: CASSTLHTGELFF
cdr3_nt: TGTGCCAGCAGCACCCTTCACACCGGGGAGCTGTTTTTT

j_call: TRBJ1-2
clone_size: few
d_call: NA
v_call: TRBV5-1
cdr3_aa: CASSLEARYYGYTF
cdr3_nt: TGCGCCAGCAGCTTGGAAGCTCGATACTATGGCTACACCTTC

j_call: TRBJ1-5
clone_size: medium-sized
d_call: NA
v_call: TRBV6-6
cdr3_aa: CASSATVEQPQHF
cdr3_nt: TGTGCCAGCAGTGCTACAGTGGAACAGCCCCAGCATTTT

j_call: TRBJ1-2
clone_size: few
d_call: NA
v_call: TRBV7-9
cdr3_aa: CASSFSNYGYTF
cdr3_nt: TGTGCCAGCAGCTTCAGCAACTATGGCTACACCTTC

j_call: TRBJ2-3
clone_size: NA
d_call: TRBD2
v_call: TRBV11-2
cdr3_aa: CASSRGKRGSTDTQYF
cdr3_nt: TGTGCCAGCAGCCGGGGAAAGCGGGGTAGCACAGATACGCAGTATTTT